A selection of T cell receptor beta chains follows, all from one sample in a study of cytomegalovirus exposure and HLA in healthy donors. Method: immunoSEQ multiplex PCR; TCRdb's copy keeps in-frame clones and lacks some. This sample's clone table lists over 45,000 clones. Sequencing input: PBMCs. These receptor sequences come from a woman aged 40 to 49 in good health and CMV-seronegative. Both conserved end residues are part of each CDR3. D genes are given only for firm matches.

d_gene	v_gene	j_gene	len	CDR3nt	CDR3aa
TRBD1	TRBV5-1	TRBJ2-3	14	TGCGCCAGCAGCAGGGGACAGGAAACAGATACGCAGTATTTT	CASSRGQETDTQYF
TRBD1	TRBV5-1	TRBJ2-1	14	TGCGCCAGCAGCTTGCACGGACAGGACAATGAGCAGTTCTTC	CASSLHGQDNEQFF
TRBD2	TRBV19	TRBJ2-3	14	TGTGCCAGTAAACTAGCGGGAGCCACAGATACGCAGTATTTT	CASKLAGATDTQYF
-	TRBV2	TRBJ2-7	13	TGTGCCAGCAAAGTATCGGGGGGCAACGAGCAGTACTTC	CASKVSGGNEQYF
-	TRBV7-9	TRBJ2-7	14	TGTGCCAGCAGTACAACCACAGGGCCCTACGAGCAGTACTTC	CASSTTTGPYEQYF
TRBD1	TRBV9	TRBJ1-1	14	TGTGCCAGCAGCGAGGGGGCCATGAACACTGAAGCTTTCTTT	CASSEGAMNTEAFF
TRBD1	TRBV5-6	TRBJ1-2	17	TGTGCCAGCAGCTCCGACAGGGGGCTTTCATCCCCTTATGGCTACACCTTC	CASSSDRGLSSPYGYTF
-	TRBV10-3	TRBJ1-1	16	TGTGCCATCAGTGACAAGAGGGGAGGGAAGAACACTGAAGATTTCTTT	CAISDKRGGKNTEDFF
-	TRBV7-3	TRBJ1-1	15	TGTGCCAGCAGCCCCCGGGGGGAAGGGGCCACTGAAGCTTTCTTT	CASSPRGEGATEAFF
-	TRBV7-8	TRBJ1-2	13	TGTGCCAGCAGCCTTGGACCCGGGGGTGGCTACACCTTC	CASSLGPGGGYTF
TRBD1	TRBV5-4	TRBJ1-5	17	TGTGCCAGCAGCTTGGGACGGGCGGGGCAGGGGGATCAGCCCCAGCATTTT	CASSLGRAGQGDQPQHF
-	TRBV25-1	TRBJ1-1	14	TGTGCCAGCGCCCGGGGGGGGTACACCACTGAAGCTTTCTTT	CASARGGYTTEAFF